A selection of T cell receptor beta chains follows, all from one sample in a study of lymphopenia after photon versus proton radiotherapy. TCRdb keeps only in-frame clones here, not all; method: immunoSEQ multiplex PCR. The sample holds about 65,000 clones, 80% to 90% seen once. Specimen: peripheral blood, collected from a patient treated with proton-based radiotherapy. These receptors were collected from a man older than 75 with esophageal cancer. CDR3s include the opening cysteine and the closing phenylalanine or tryptophan. Fields, in order: V gene, CDR3 protein.

V gene: TRBV28
CDR3 protein: CASSQQGDEQFF

V gene: TRBV6-4
CDR3 protein: CASSETTDSNQPQHF

V gene: TRBV2
CDR3 protein: CASSPQRTGYEKLFF

V gene: TRBV19
CDR3 protein: CASSIERDRVQPQHF

V gene: TRBV5-1
CDR3 protein: CASSLGVGQPQHF

V gene: TRBV7-2
CDR3 protein: CASSLVGNPSETQYF

V gene: TRBV5-4
CDR3 protein: CASSTGGPPYGYTF

V gene: TRBV18
CDR3 protein: CASSLAGGHYEQYF

V gene: TRBV18
CDR3 protein: CASSPLPGSYNEQFF

V gene: TRBV10-1
CDR3 protein: CARTKNRDRPDTQYF

V gene: TRBV10-3
CDR3 protein: CAISGVAAYNEQFF

V gene: TRBV30
CDR3 protein: CAWKSGGGFSNQPQHF

V gene: TRBV5-4
CDR3 protein: CASSLFGAYEKLFF

V gene: TRBV12-5
CDR3 protein: CASGFSLSTDTQYF

V gene: TRBV2
CDR3 protein: CASRQGLESNQPQHF

V gene: TRBV7-2
CDR3 protein: CASSPTRTTDTQYF

V gene: TRBV19
CDR3 protein: CASSMTSGGATDTQYF

V gene: TRBV7-6
CDR3 protein: CASSLVPPRGIGGELFF

V gene: TRBV5-4
CDR3 protein: CASSLQGIGTEAFF

V gene: TRBV7-2
CDR3 protein: CASSPDNLSNQPQHF

V gene: TRBV5-4
CDR3 protein: CASSRDGSSPLHF

V gene: TRBV5-1
CDR3 protein: CASSFRGRDEKLFF

V gene: TRBV11-2
CDR3 protein: CASSLESAGWGGPNTIYF

V gene: TRBV7-2
CDR3 protein: CASSFGGSMGWGETQYF

V gene: TRBV7-8
CDR3 protein: CASSFRGGSGELFF

V gene: TRBV14
CDR3 protein: CASSQDFGTGPFAFF

V gene: TRBV30
CDR3 protein: CAWSHAWTELNTGELFF

V gene: TRBV7-2
CDR3 protein: CASSLVTSYRLNTDTQYF

V gene: TRBV19
CDR3 protein: CASSPGQGRMSGANVLTF

V gene: TRBV29-1
CDR3 protein: CSVETSGASTDTQYF

V gene: TRBV6-5
CDR3 protein: CASSPRQGWPQHF